Listed here is a single T cell receptor (beta chain). Antigen specificity is unknown. Per germline, CDR1 SGHRS and CDR2 YFSETQ. The CDR3 runs 14 residues. Trimming stripped 2 bases from V and 0 bases from J, with 9 bases between. These data originate in a study of immune evolution from preneoplasia to lung adenocarcinoma. Study summary: HLA loss of heterozygosity: around 6.5% AIS, about 14% MIA, around 35% ADC, none AAH. Findings of the study overall: Normal lung had highest clonality; later lesions appeared denser, more diverse. Top clone share appeared to fall from AAH through AIS, MIA, adenocarcinoma.

After pathologic assessment, macro-dissection selected premalignant or tumor cells for extraction. Repertoires were generated with immunoSEQ multiplex PCR, while TCRdb's copy carries only in-frame clones and drops some. The top ten hold roughly 10% of the sample, which has fewer than 13,000 clones, about 76% seen once. The chain is built from TRBV5-1 and TRBJ2-7; D possibly corresponds to TRBD1 (5 bases). The receptor's source is an older donor with lung adenocarcinoma. The sequenced sample consisted of FFPE minimally invasive lung adenocarcinoma tissue. The chain's CDR3 is CASSLGENSYEQYF. CDR3 coding DNA: TGCGCCAGCAGCTTAGGGGAAAACTCCTACGAGCAGTACTTC.